The 28 T cell receptor beta chains below all came from one sample that was sequenced in a study of T cell responses to AZD1222 COVID-19 vaccine. The protocol was immunoSEQ multiplex PCR, while the TCRdb copy is restricted to in-frame clones and leaves out a portion. The sample yields some 54,000 clones, roughly 85% seen once. The sample consisted of peripheral blood, taken on day 0 of AZD1222 vaccination. The receptors were gathered from an adult in good health.

This chain joins TRBV25-1 and TRBJ1-1; 7 bases align to TRBD1. V was clipped by 7 bases and J by 3 bases; unmatched bases: 8. CDR1 MGHDK and CDR2 SYGVNS come from the germline V gene. This CDR3 has 14 residues. The CDR3 bases are TGTGCCAGCATTTCGACAGGGTTTCACACTGAAGCTTTCTTT. Its protein product is CASISTGFHTEAFF.

V gene TRBV12-5 combines with J gene TRBJ1-5; no definite D call. Trimming shortened V by 4 bases and J by 3 bases, and 16 bases separated the two germline ends. The CDR3 covers 16 residues. Germline V gives CDR1 LGHNT, CDR2 FRNRAP. The CDR3 DNA sequence: TGTGCTAGTGGTTATTGGGATGCGGGGTACAATCAGCCCCAGCATTTT. This codes for CASGYWDAGYNQPQHF.

J is TRBJ1-2 and V is TRBV5-1; tentatively, D is TRBD1 (5 bases). Germline loops: CDR1 SGHRS, CDR2 YFSETQ. The CDR3 contains 14 residues. Trimming removed 2 bases from V and 8 bases from J, with 16 bases in between. CDR3 sequence (DNA): TGCGCCAGCAGCTTTGGCTCCGGGACCAGGGGCTACACCTTC. It codes for CASSFGSGTRGYTF.

The chain links TRBV13 to TRBJ2-5; 7 bases are a match to TRBD1. In germline, CDR1 is PRHDT, CDR2 FYEKMQ (reference sequence). This CDR3 has 14 residues. With 6 bases clipped from V and 2 bases from J, the junction kept 6 bases outside the gene matches. The CDR3 loop is CASRRGLGQETQYF. DNA of the CDR3: TGTGCCAGCAGAAGGGGGCTGGGGCAAGAGACCCAGTACTTC.

This clone was picked up one time. The chain's CDR3 is CASSLLIAGGNTGELFF. In DNA form, the CDR3 reads TGTGCCAGCAGCTTGTTAATTGCGGGGGGGAACACCGGGGAGCTGTTTTTT. The rearrangement joins TRBV5-4 to TRBJ2-2; the match to TRBD2 covers 8 bases. The CDR3 is made up of 17 amino acids. V was clipped by 1 base and J by 1 base; unmatched bases: 6. CDR1 and CDR2 from the germline V gene are SGHNT and YYREEE (reference sequence).

The rearrangement uses TRBV28 and TRBJ1-6, with TRBD1 matching over 7 bases. The CDR3 loop spans 18 amino acids. Unmatched junction bases numbered 17, after V lost 6 bases and J lost 6 bases. Germline V gene data show CDR1 as MDHEN and CDR2 as SYDVKM. CDR3 in DNA: TGTGCCAGCAGGGGGACAGCCTCATCGATATATTCTAATTCACCCCTCCACTTT. Its protein is CASRGTASSIYSNSPLHF.

For this clone: This CDR3 is also generated by other DNA sequences in the sample. The chain employs TRBV2 and TRBJ1-1; D is possibly TRBD1 (5 bases). The CDR3 spans 13 residues. The V end was cut by 5 bases, the J end by 2 bases, with 9 bases between. The germline gives CDR1 SNHLY, CDR2 FYNNEI. CDR3 nucleotide sequence: TGTGCCAGCAGTCCCGACAGCAACACTGAAGCTTTCTTT. As protein: CASSPDSNTEAFF.

The CDR3 region has the DNA TGCGCCAGCAGCCAAGGAAAGGGGGATGAGCAGTTCTTC. This gives the protein CASSQGKGDEQFF. V and J are TRBV4-1 and TRBJ2-1; maybe TRBD1 (6 bases). The CDR3 extends over 13 amino acids. V dropped 1 base and J dropped 8 bases, with 9 bases sitting between them. Germline V gene sequence: CDR1 MGHRA, CDR2 YSYEKL.

The rearrangement links TRBV15 to TRBJ2-5, with TRBD1 identical over 7 bases. CDR3 length equals 15 residues. Germline V gene data show CDR1 as LNHNV and CDR2 as YYDKDF (reference sequence). Trimming at V came to 3 bases and at J to 4 bases, leaving 8 bases not matched to a gene. CDR3 bases: TGTGCCACCAGCAGGACAGGGATTGGTCGAGAGACCCAGTACTTC. Its translation: CATSRTGIGRETQYF. The entire variable domain, with the rest obtained from reference TRBV15 and TRBJ2-5, is as follows: DAMVIQNPRYQVTQFGKPVTLSCSQTLNHNVMYWYQQKSSQAPKLLFHYYDKDFNNEADTPDNFQSRRPNTSFCFLDIRSPGLGDTAMYLCATSRTGIGRETQYFGPGTRLLVL.

The chain combines TRBV18 with TRBJ1-4; perhaps TRBD1 as D (6 bases). The V gene's germline CDR1 is KGHSH and CDR2 LQKENI. The CDR3 is 16 residues long. Trimming took 4 bases from V and 7 from J, leaving 19 bases between them. The CDR3 loop reads CASSHGTQGSGEKLFF. The CDR3 DNA sequence: TGTGCCAGCTCACACGGGACCCAGGGGTCAGGTGAAAAACTGTTTTTT.

The chain couples TRBV5-4 to TRBJ2-3; D is unresolved. Looked up from germline, CDR1 is SGHNT and CDR2 is YYREEE (reference sequence). Trimming removed 0 bases from V and 6 bases from J, with 11 bases in between. This CDR3 is built from 14 residues. CDR3 protein: CASSLGLGADTQYF. The CDR3 bases are TGTGCCAGCAGCTTGGGGCTAGGCGCGGATACGCAGTATTTT.

CDR3 protein: CATSDPQRQGAGNEQFF. DNA of the CDR3: TGTGCCACCAGTGATCCCCAAAGACAGGGGGCGGGTAATGAGCAGTTCTTC. The chain is built from TRBV24-1 and TRBJ2-1, with 10 bases aligning to TRBD1. Germline V gene data show CDR1 as KGHDR and CDR2 as SFDVKD. The CDR3 is 17 amino acids. Losses at the gene ends were 3 bases for V and 7 bases for J; bases not matched to a gene: 11.

The chain employs TRBV11-2 and TRBJ2-7; 9 bases fit TRBD1. The germline V gene encodes CDR1 SGHAT and CDR2 FQNNGV. The CDR3 contains 15 residues. J lost 4 bases, V lost 5 bases, and 9 bases had no gene match. The DNA of the CDR3 is TGTGCCAGCAGCCCCCGGGACAGGGTCGGATACGAGCAGTACTTC. This codes for CASSPRDRVGYEQYF.

This clone was recorded a few times. The chain carries TRBV5-1 and TRBJ2-7; 7 bases line up with TRBD1. Germline V lookup: CDR1 SGHRS, CDR2 YFSETQ. V gave up 3 bases and J gave up 3 bases; unmatched junction bases: 12. The CDR3 runs 16 residues. The DNA of the CDR3 is TGCGCCAGCAGCTGGAACAGGGACCCAGGGGGCTACGAGCAGTACTTC. This encodes CASSWNRDPGGYEQYF.

The CDR3, as DNA: TGTGCCAGCAGGGGGGAGCACGACGAGCAGTACTTC. The encoded protein is CASRGEHDEQYF. This sequence joins TRBV6-5 and TRBJ2-7; D could derive from TRBD1 or TRBD2 (5 bases each). Germline CDR1 reads MNHEY; CDR2 reads SVGAGI. The CDR3 covers 12 residues. The germline V and J ends were trimmed by 6 bases and 5 bases, with 11 bases remaining between them.

This sequence joins TRBV15 and TRBJ2-7, with 9 positions matching TRBD1. The ends lost 0 bases at V and 4 bases at J; junction bases unmatched: 7. Looked up from germline, CDR1 is LNHNV and CDR2 is YYDKDF (reference sequence). The CDR3 is 16 amino acids. The CDR3 nucleotides read TGTGCCACCAGCAGAGATGCCGGGACAGGGTCATACGAGCAGTACTTC. Residues: CATSRDAGTGSYEQYF.

V usage is TRBV3-1 (or the pseudogene TRBV3-2) and J usage is TRBJ2-7; TRBD2 might be the D (6 bases). This CDR3 is built from 16 residues. Trimming left V 1 base short and J 5 bases short, with 18 bases between. Germline CDR1 LGHDT, CDR2 YNNKEL (reference sequence). CDR3 coding DNA: TGTGCCAGCAGCCAAGTGGAGGGGCTCCCTACCCACGAGCAGTACTTC. Translated: CASSQVEGLPTHEQYF.

The chain has TRBV6-2 or TRBV6-3 and TRBJ1-1; D possibly corresponds to TRBD1 (5 bases). From germline, CDR1 is MNHEY and CDR2 SVGEGT. V shed 2 bases and J shed 1 base, with 11 bases lying between them. This CDR3 spans 15 amino acids. The DNA for the CDR3 is TGTGCCAGCAGTTACGGGGCAGGAGGGAACACTGAAGCTTTCTTT. Amino acids: CASSYGAGGNTEAFF.

This sequence joins TRBV11-2 and TRBJ2-7, with D unclear. The CDR3 runs to 13 residues. With 5 bases removed from V and 3 bases from J, the gap between germline ends came to 11 bases. The V gene's germline CDR1 is SGHAT and CDR2 FQNNGV. The CDR3 reads CASSPPIDYEQYF. The CDR3 DNA reads as TGTGCCAGCAGCCCACCAATTGACTACGAGCAGTACTTC. The full variable domain, its missing parts supplied by reference TRBV11-2 and TRBJ2-7, is EAGVAQSPRYKIIEKRQSVAFWCNPISGHATLYWYQQILGQGPKLLIQFQNNGVVDDSQLPKDRFSAERLKGVDSTLKIQPAKLEDSAVYLCASSPPIDYEQYFGPGTRLTVT.

The rearrangement uses TRBV19 and TRBJ1-1, with 9 bases that match TRBD1. The CDR3 loop spans 14 amino acids. Per the germline V gene, CDR1 is LNHDA and CDR2 is SQIVND (reference sequence). Trimming cost V 6 bases and J 5 bases; bases outside gene matches: 7. This CDR3 is CASSPGQGKTEAFF. The DNA for the CDR3 is TGTGCCAGTAGCCCGGGACAGGGAAAGACTGAAGCTTTCTTT.

This clone was observed a few times. This chain connects TRBV27 to TRBJ1-2; D may be TRBD1 (5 bases). The CDR3 has 16 amino acids. Trimming took off 0 bases at V and 4 bases at J, with 15 bases between the two ends. Germline-derived CDR1 and CDR2 are MNHEY and SMNVEV (reference sequence). CDR3: CASSLSSGGVAYGYTF. Written as DNA, the CDR3 is TGTGCCAGCAGTTTATCGAGTGGGGGGGTGGCCTATGGCTACACCTTC.

The J gene is TRBJ2-1, the V gene TRBV7-9; TRBD1 matches at 10 bases. This CDR3 contains 13 residues. Germline loops: CDR1 SEHNR, CDR2 FQNEAQ (reference sequence). Losses at the gene ends were 5 bases for V and 10 bases for J; bases not matched to a gene: 5. CDR3 protein: CASSATGGQEQFF. Written as DNA, the CDR3 is TGTGCCAGCAGCGCGACAGGGGGCCAGGAGCAGTTCTTC.

The chain uses TRBV2 and TRBJ2-5, with D perhaps being TRBD1 or TRBD2 (5 bases each). Trimming took 7 bases from V and 3 from J, leaving 15 bases between them. The germline CDR1 and CDR2 sequences are SNHLY and FYNNEI. The CDR3 runs to 14 residues. In DNA, the CDR3 is TGTGCCAGCACGGTACCGGGGCCAGAAGAGACCCAGTACTTC. Translation: CASTVPGPEETQYF. The entire variable domain, with the rest obtained from reference TRBV2 and TRBJ2-5, is as follows: EPEVTQTPSHQVTQMGQEVILRCVPISNHLYFYWYRQILGQKVEFLVSFYNNEISEKSEIFDDQFSVERPDGSNFTLKIRSTKLEDSAMYFCASTVPGPEETQYFGPGTRLLVL.

The chain couples TRBV11-3 to TRBJ2-5; a weak D match, TRBD2 (5 bases). The ends were cut back, 5 bases at V and 2 bases at J, with 9 bases in the middle. Germline V gives CDR1 SGHNT, CDR2 YENEEA. The CDR3 loop spans 13 amino acids. CDR3 sequence reads: CASSRTVQETQYF. The CDR3 DNA reads as TGTGCCAGCAGCAGGACTGTACAAGAGACCCAGTACTTC.

In regard to this clone: A read error may produce the germline difference seen at one junction end. The chain has TRBV7-7 and TRBJ2-5, with a tentative D call TRBD2 (6 bases). Germline V gives CDR1 SSHAT, CDR2 FNYEAQ (reference sequence). This CDR3 has 16 amino acids. CDR3 loop: CASSPGGAGSQETQYF. Here the CDR3 DNA reads TGTGCTAGCAGCCCAGGCGGGGCGGGGAGCCAAGAGACCCAGTACTTC.

Comment on this clone: Other DNA sequences in this sample translate to the same CDR3. V and J are TRBV6-1 and TRBJ2-5; 11 bases are shared with TRBD2. The CDR3 loop spans 15 amino acids. Trimming cost V 2 bases and J 1 base; bases outside gene matches: 0. Per the germline V gene, CDR1 is MNHNS and CDR2 is SASEGT. In DNA, the CDR3 is TGTGCCAGCAGTGAACTAGCGGGGGGCCAAGAGACCCAGTACTTC. This gives the protein CASSELAGGQETQYF.

The gene calls are TRBV7-9 and TRBJ2-1, with D unclear. Trimming left V 5 bases short and J 8 bases short, with 7 bases between. Germline-derived CDR1 and CDR2 are SEHNR and FQNEAQ (reference sequence). This CDR3 comprises 11 residues. CDR3: CASSVWDEQFF. DNA for the CDR3: TGTGCCAGCAGCGTATGGGATGAGCAGTTCTTC.

The V gene is TRBV19, the J gene TRBJ2-7; a possible D gene is TRBD2 (5 bases). CDR3 length: 22 residues. The germline V gene has CDR1 LNHDA and CDR2 SQIVND (reference sequence). V was clipped by 9 bases and J by 2 bases, with 41 bases between them. The CDR3 is CARDPGETSLRAVLRPPYEQYF. CDR3 nucleotides: TGTGCCAGGGATCCCGGGGAGACCTCCCTACGAGCAGTACTAAGACCTCCCTACGAGCAGTACTTC.